This is a list of T cell receptor beta chains from one sample in a study of T cell changes during pregnancy in multiple sclerosis. Sequencing was performed with immunoSEQ multiplex PCR; in TCRdb, only in-frame clones are kept and a portion is missing. The sample carries more than 45,000 clones, around 92% recorded once. Source: CD4+ T cells from peripheral blood mononuclear cells, taken after pregnancy. The receptors derive from a female donor with multiple sclerosis, enrolled in a pregnancy study. Each CDR3 is given with its conserved first and last residue. D genes are given only for firm matches. Size is stated for part of the rows, as once, few or many counts, or as a class when the clone is expanded.

D: .
size: .
J: TRBJ2-7
V: TRBV7-9
CDR3: CASSSLVGVLREQYF
DNA: TGTGCCAGCAGCAGCTTAGTAGGGGTGCTGAGGGAGCAGTACTTC

D: .
size: .
J: TRBJ1-2
V: TRBV19
CDR3: CASRGGGGYTF
DNA: TGTGCCAGCAGAGGGGGGGGTGGCTACACCTTC

D: .
size: .
J: TRBJ1-1
V: TRBV4-1
CDR3: CASSQFEARNTEAFF
DNA: TGCGCCAGCAGCCAATTTGAGGCCCGGAACACTGAAGCTTTCTTT

D: TRBD2
size: .
J: TRBJ2-3
V: TRBV6-5
CDR3: CASSYTPSGARDTQYF
DNA: TGTGCCAGCAGTTACACCCCTAGCGGGGCGAGAGATACGCAGTATTTT

D: .
size: .
J: TRBJ2-3
V: TRBV4-3
CDR3: CASSQEATGTALNTQYF
DNA: TGCGCCAGCAGCCAAGAAGCAACGGGAACGGCCCTAAATACGCAGTATTTT

D: TRBD1
size: .
J: TRBJ1-2
V: TRBV7-3
CDR3: CASSPGQGYNYGYTF
DNA: TGTGCCAGCAGCCCGGGACAGGGATATAACTATGGCTACACCTTC

D: TRBD1
size: .
J: TRBJ2-7
V: TRBV7-2
CDR3: CASSLIGTGGFHEQYF
DNA: TGTGCCAGCAGCTTAATAGGAACAGGGGGCTTCCACGAGCAGTACTTC

D: TRBD1
size: .
J: TRBJ1-2
V: TRBV19
CDR3: CASRRTTGATGYTF
DNA: TGTGCCAGTAGGCGGACCACAGGGGCGACTGGCTACACCTTC

D: TRBD1
size: .
J: TRBJ2-2
V: TRBV19
CDR3: CASRGDRDTGELFF
DNA: TGTGCCAGCCGGGGGGACAGGGACACCGGGGAGCTGTTTTTT

D: .
size: .
J: TRBJ2-3
V: TRBV6-5
CDR3: CASSYSLVTADTQYF
DNA: TGTGCCAGCAGTTACTCACTGGTCACGGCAGATACGCAGTATTTT

D: TRBD1
size: .
J: TRBJ2-3
V: TRBV15
CDR3: CATSIGRFPGQGTDTQYF
DNA: TGTGCCACCAGCATAGGTCGATTTCCAGGACAGGGAACAGATACGCAGTATTTT

D: .
size: .
J: TRBJ2-3
V: TRBV27
CDR3: CASSLRIAADTQYF
DNA: TGTGCCAGCAGCCTAAGGATCGCGGCGGATACGCAGTATTTT

D: .
size: .
J: TRBJ1-2
V: TRBV18
CDR3: CASSHAANYGYTF
DNA: TGTGCCAGCTCCCACGCGGCTAACTATGGCTACACCTTC

D: TRBD1
size: .
J: TRBJ1-2
V: TRBV5-4
CDR3: CASSRTGTGNYGYTF
DNA: TGTGCCAGCAGCCGGACCGGGACAGGGAACTATGGCTACACCTTC

D: TRBD2
size: .
J: TRBJ2-1
V: TRBV19
CDR3: CASSNGGGADNEQFF
DNA: TGTGCCAGTAGTAACGGCGGGGGGGCCGACAATGAGCAGTTCTTC

D: .
size: .
J: TRBJ1-2
V: TRBV7-2
CDR3: CASSLYYGYTF
DNA: TGTGCCAGCAGCCTCTACTATGGCTACACCTTC

D: .
size: .
J: TRBJ1-6
V: TRBV7-2
CDR3: CASSLERGRISPLHF
DNA: TGTGCCAGCAGCTTAGAGCGGGGGAGGATTTCACCCCTCCACTTT

D: TRBD2
size: .
J: TRBJ2-1
V: TRBV7-3
CDR3: CASSLRGLAGVGSYNEQFF
DNA: TGTGCCAGCAGCTTAAGGGGACTAGCGGGGGTGGGCTCCTACAATGAGCAGTTCTTC

D: TRBD1
size: .
J: TRBJ2-1
V: TRBV5-1
CDR3: CASSLSTGDFDEQFF
DNA: TGCGCCAGCAGCTTGTCTACAGGGGATTTCGATGAGCAGTTCTTC

D: TRBD1
size: once
J: TRBJ2-7
V: TRBV6-5
CDR3: CASRPDRAPYEQYF
DNA: TGTGCCAGCAGGCCGGACAGGGCTCCCTACGAGCAGTACTTC

D: TRBD1
size: .
J: TRBJ1-2
V: TRBV6-1
CDR3: CASRLQGVDGYTF
DNA: TGTGCCAGCCGATTACAGGGGGTAGATGGCTACACCTTC

D: TRBD1
size: .
J: TRBJ2-7
V: TRBV5-1
CDR3: CASSRQGISYEQYF
DNA: TGCGCCAGCAGCAGACAGGGGATCTCCTACGAGCAGTACTTC

D: .
size: once
J: TRBJ2-2
V: TRBV18
CDR3: CASSPERGRSTGELFF
DNA: TGTGCCAGCTCACCAGAAAGGGGAAGGAGCACCGGGGAGCTGTTTTTT

D: .
size: .
J: TRBJ1-6
V: TRBV21-1
CDR3: CASGGQISSYNSPLHF
DNA: TGTGCCAGCGGCGGACAGATCAGCTCCTATAATTCACCCCTCCACTTT

D: .
size: .
J: TRBJ2-4
V: TRBV30
CDR3: CAWSVLQVAKNIQYF
DNA: TGTGCCTGGAGTGTTCTCCAGGTAGCCAAAAACATTCAGTACTTC

D: TRBD2
size: .
J: TRBJ2-5
V: TRBV7-3
CDR3: CASSSGSGGRQETQYF
DNA: TGTGCCAGCAGCTCCGGTAGCGGGGGGCGACAAGAGACCCAGTACTTC